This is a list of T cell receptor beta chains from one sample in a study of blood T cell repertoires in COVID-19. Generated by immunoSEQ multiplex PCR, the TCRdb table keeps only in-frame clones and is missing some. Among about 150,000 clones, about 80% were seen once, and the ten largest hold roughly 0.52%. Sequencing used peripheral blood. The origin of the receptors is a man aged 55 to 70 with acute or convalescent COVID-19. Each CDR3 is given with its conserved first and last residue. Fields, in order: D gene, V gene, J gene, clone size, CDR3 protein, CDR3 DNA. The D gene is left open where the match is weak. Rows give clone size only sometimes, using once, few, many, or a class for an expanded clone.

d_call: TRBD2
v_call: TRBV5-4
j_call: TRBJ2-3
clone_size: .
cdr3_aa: CASSSGTSAQYF
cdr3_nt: TGTGCCAGCAGCTCCGGGACTAGCGCGCAGTATTTT

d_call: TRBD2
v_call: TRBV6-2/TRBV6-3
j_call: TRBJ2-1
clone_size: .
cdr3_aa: CASSPRLAGLSYNEQFF
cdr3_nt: TGTGCCAGCAGTCCCCGACTAGCGGGGCTCTCCTACAATGAGCAGTTCTTC

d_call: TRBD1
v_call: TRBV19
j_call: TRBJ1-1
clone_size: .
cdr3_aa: CASRGQGTTEAFF
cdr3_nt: TGTGCCAGTAGGGGACAGGGGACCACTGAAGCTTTCTTT

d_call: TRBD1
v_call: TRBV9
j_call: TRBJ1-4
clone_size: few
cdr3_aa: CASSATQGSNEKLFF
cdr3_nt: TGTGCCAGCAGCGCGACACAGGGGTCAAATGAAAAACTGTTTTTT

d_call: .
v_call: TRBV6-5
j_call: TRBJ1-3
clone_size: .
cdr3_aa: CASSYARGFGNTIYF
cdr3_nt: TGTGCCAGCAGTTACGCTAGAGGCTTTGGAAACACCATATATTTT

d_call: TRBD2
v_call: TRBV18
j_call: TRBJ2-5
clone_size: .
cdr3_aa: CASSPPVSGGLKETQYF
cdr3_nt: TGTGCCAGCTCACCACCGGTTAGCGGGGGGTTAAAAGAGACCCAGTACTTC

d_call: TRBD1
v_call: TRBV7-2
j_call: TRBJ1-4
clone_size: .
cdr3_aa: CASSLGTGGSEKLFF
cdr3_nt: TGTGCCAGCAGCTTAGGGACAGGGGGGAGTGAAAAACTGTTTTTT

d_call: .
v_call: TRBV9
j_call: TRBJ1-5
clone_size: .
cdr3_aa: CASSGTDSNQPQHF
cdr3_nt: TGTGCCAGCAGCGGGACTGATAGCAATCAGCCCCAGCATTTT

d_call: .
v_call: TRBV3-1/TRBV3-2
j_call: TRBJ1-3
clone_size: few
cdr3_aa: CASSRQERNTIYF
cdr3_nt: TGTGCCAGCAGCCGGCAGGAACGAAACACCATATATTTT

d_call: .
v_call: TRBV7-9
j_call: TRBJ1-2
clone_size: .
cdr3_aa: CASSSRQNYGYTF
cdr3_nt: TGTGCCAGCAGTTCCCGACAGAACTATGGCTACACCTTC

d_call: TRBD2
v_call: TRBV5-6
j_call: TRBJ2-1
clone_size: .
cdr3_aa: CASSLAAGGPYEQFF
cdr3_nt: TGTGCCAGCAGCTTGGCTGCGGGAGGGCCTTATGAGCAGTTCTTC

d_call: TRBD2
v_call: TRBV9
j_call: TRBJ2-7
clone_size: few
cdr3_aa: CASSVEYGLAGHEQYF
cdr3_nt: TGTGCCAGCAGCGTAGAGTATGGGCTAGCGGGCCACGAGCAGTACTTC

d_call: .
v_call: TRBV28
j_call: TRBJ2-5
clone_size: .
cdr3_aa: CASTTRGTNRETQYF
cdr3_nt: TGTGCCAGCACCACTAGGGGGACTAACCGAGAGACCCAGTACTTC

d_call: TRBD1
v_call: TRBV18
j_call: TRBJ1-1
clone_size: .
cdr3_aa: CASSLNRGDGTEAFF
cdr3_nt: TGTGCCAGCTCACTAAACAGGGGGGATGGCACTGAAGCTTTCTTT

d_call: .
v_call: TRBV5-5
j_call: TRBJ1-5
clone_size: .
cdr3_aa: CASSSSGAPRQPQHF
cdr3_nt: TGTGCCAGCAGCTCCTCAGGGGCCCCAAGGCAGCCCCAGCATTTT

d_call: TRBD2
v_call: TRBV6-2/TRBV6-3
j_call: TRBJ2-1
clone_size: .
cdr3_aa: CASSYSRWAGGPPDEQFF
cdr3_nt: TGTGCCAGCAGTTACTCGAGATGGGCGGGGGGCCCTCCCGATGAGCAGTTCTTC

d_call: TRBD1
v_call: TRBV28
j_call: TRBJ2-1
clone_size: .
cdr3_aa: CASSLRGQGGYNEQFF
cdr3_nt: TGTGCCAGCAGTTTACGGGGACAGGGGGGATACAATGAGCAGTTCTTC

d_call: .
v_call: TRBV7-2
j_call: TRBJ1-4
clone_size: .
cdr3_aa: CASSLVTGGILFF
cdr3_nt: TGTGCCAGCAGCTTAGTAACTGGCGGAATACTGTTTTTT

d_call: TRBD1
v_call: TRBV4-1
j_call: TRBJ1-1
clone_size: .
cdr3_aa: CASSQAWIDRGPTEAFF
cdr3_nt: TGCGCCAGCAGCCAAGCTTGGATCGACAGGGGACCCACTGAAGCTTTCTTT

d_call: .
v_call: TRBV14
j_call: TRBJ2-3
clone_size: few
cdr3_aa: CASSQLRAGDTQYF
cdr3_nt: TGTGCCAGCAGCCAATTAAGGGCGGGAGATACGCAGTATTTT

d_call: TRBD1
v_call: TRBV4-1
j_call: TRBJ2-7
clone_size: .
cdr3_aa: CASSPGLGGGRYEQYF
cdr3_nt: TGCGCCAGCAGCCCCGGTCTAGGGGGCGGCCGCTACGAGCAGTACTTC

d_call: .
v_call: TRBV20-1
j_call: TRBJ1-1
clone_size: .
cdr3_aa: CSASETSLVAFF
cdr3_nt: TGCAGTGCTAGTGAAACTAGTTTGGTAGCTTTCTTT

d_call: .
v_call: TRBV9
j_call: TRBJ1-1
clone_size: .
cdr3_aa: CASSARNTEAFF
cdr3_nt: TGTGCCAGCAGCGCCAGGAACACTGAAGCTTTCTTT

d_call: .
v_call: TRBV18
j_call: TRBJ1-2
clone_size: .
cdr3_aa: CASSPRLSDHYTF
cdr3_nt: TGTGCCAGCTCACCGCGGCTCAGTGACCACTACACCTTC

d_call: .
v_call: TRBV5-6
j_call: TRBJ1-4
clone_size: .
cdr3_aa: CASSSSPGSNEKLFF
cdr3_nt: TGTGCCAGCAGTTCATCCCCAGGTTCTAATGAAAAACTGTTTTTT

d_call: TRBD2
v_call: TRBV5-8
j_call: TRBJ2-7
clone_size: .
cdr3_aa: CASSWAGGSYEQYF
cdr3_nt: TGTGCCAGCAGCTGGGCGGGGGGGAGCTACGAGCAGTACTTC

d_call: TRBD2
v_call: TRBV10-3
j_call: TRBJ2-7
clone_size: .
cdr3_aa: CASREGAPYEQYF
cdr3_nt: TGTGCCAGCAGGGAGGGAGCGCCTTACGAGCAGTACTTC